The sequence of this T cell receptor (beta chain) was determined in a study of early stage breast cancer tumors. Broader study findings: Tumor and normal breast were distinguished via blood comparison in 14 of 16 patients.

TCRdb's table, derived via immunoSEQ multiplex PCR, lists solely in-frame clones and lacks some. The table shows some 35,000 clones, with around 70% occurring only once. Per germline, CDR1 MGHDK and CDR2 SYGVNS. The CDR3 consists of 13 residues. V dropped 6 bases and J dropped 1 base, with 9 bases sitting between them. As for this clone: Its target is unknown.

This sequence originates from a person in their sixties or seventies with breast cancer. The J gene is TRBJ1-2, the V gene TRBV25-1; no firm D call. The sample was blood. The CDR3 region is CASRPPGNYGYTF. DNA of the CDR3: TGTGCCAGCAGGCCCCCCGGTAACTATGGCTACACCTTC.